The 21 T cell receptor beta chains presented below share a single source sample, sequenced in a study of T-cell memory formation after mild COVID-19. TCRdb passed the 5' RACE reads through MiXCR, listing each CDR3 protein once. The sample holds around 300,000 distinct CDR3 sequences; 19% are singletons and the top ten take more than 20%. Sequences were obtained from PBMCs or a T cell subset sorted from them (not recorded which). Every receptor here comes from a man younger than 30 who had mild COVID-19 (a few samples of this study predate the infection). Cell type and time point are not known.

The genes are TRBV7-6 and TRBJ2-7; D gene uncertain. CDR1 and CDR2 from the germline V gene are SGHVS and FNYEAQ. V lost 5 bases, J lost 3 bases, and 11 bases lay in between. The CDR3 runs to 13 residues. The CDR3, as DNA: TGTGCCAGCAGCCCCTCACCTAGCTACGAGCAGTACTTC. Translated, it gives CASSPSPSYEQYF.

This clonotype has only a few counts. V and J are TRBV5-8 and TRBJ2-5; D is uncertain. Germline CDR1 SGHTS, CDR2 YDEGEE. This CDR3 has 15 residues. V dropped 4 bases and J dropped 5 bases, with 18 bases sitting between them. The CDR3 DNA reads TGTGCCAGCAGCCAAAACCGTGATGGTCTTGAGACCCAGTACTTC. Amino acid sequence: CASSQNRDGLETQYF.

J is TRBJ2-2 and V is TRBV4-2; perhaps TRBD1 as D (6 bases). Trimming took 1 base from V and 4 from J, leaving 10 bases between them. This CDR3 comprises 15 residues. Germline CDR1 is LGHNA and CDR2 is YNFKEQ. The CDR3 coding sequence is TGTGCCAGCAGCCAAGGAGGGGGACCCACCGGGGAGCTGTTTTTT. Its translation: CASSQGGGPTGELFF.

V and J are TRBV5-6 and TRBJ1-2; D gene ambiguous. Germline V gene data show CDR1 as SGHDT and CDR2 as YYEEEE. Deletions cut 1 base from V and 6 bases from J, with 10 bases between. This CDR3 spans 13 amino acids. The CDR3 nucleotides are TGTGCCAGCAGCTTGAGCGGCGTGGATGGCTACACCTTC. Translating it yields CASSLSGVDGYTF.

The table lists this clonotype with many counts. The J gene is TRBJ1-2, the V gene TRBV7-9; tentatively, D is TRBD1 (5 bases). Trimming removed 1 base from V and 6 bases from J, with 15 bases in between. The CDR3 contains 15 residues. Germline V gene sequence: CDR1 SEHNR, CDR2 FQNEAQ (reference sequence). CDR3 nucleotides: TGTGCCAGCAGCTTAGGGGGCGGAACAGACAATGGCTACACCTTC. Translating it yields CASSLGGGTDNGYTF.

This clonotype has more than one count but fewer than ten. V and J are TRBV4-2 and TRBJ2-1, with 9 bases aligning to TRBD2. CDR3 length: 15 amino acids. Germline-derived CDR1 and CDR2 are LGHNA and YNFKEQ. J gave up 6 bases and V 0 bases, and 3 bases lay outside the gene matches. In nucleotides, the CDR3 is TGTGCCAGCAGCCAAGATGGCGGGGGGGCCAATGAGCAGTTCTTC. It specifies CASSQDGGGANEQFF.

The rearrangement joins TRBV7-2 to TRBJ2-5; a weak D match, TRBD2 (6 bases). V dropped 5 bases and J dropped 3 bases, with 10 bases sitting between them. This CDR3 contains 13 residues. CDR1 SGHTA and CDR2 FQGNSA come from the germline V gene. The CDR3 region has the DNA TGTGCCAGCAGCGGGGGACTTAAAGAGACCCAGTACTTC. Protein sequence: CASSGGLKETQYF.

V is TRBV12-3 or TRBV12-4 and J is TRBJ1-1, with TRBD1 as a possible D gene (5 bases). Trimming took 6 bases from V and 3 from J, leaving 11 bases between them. This CDR3 contains 13 residues. The CDR3 sequence is CASRIGEHTEAFF. Written as DNA, the CDR3 is TGTGCCAGCAGGATAGGGGAACACACTGAAGCTTTCTTT.

The chain links TRBV4-2 to TRBJ2-7; D uncertain. Deletions cut 0 bases from V and 7 bases from J, with 13 bases between. CDR3 length: 14 residues. From germline, CDR1 is LGHNA and CDR2 YNFKEQ. CDR3 DNA: TGTGCCAGCAGCCAAGATGAGGCCACCCCGGAGCAGTACGTC. Amino acid sequence: CASSQDEATPEQYV.

This clonotype came up many times. The rearrangement joins TRBV11-2 to TRBJ2-5, with a possible D match to TRBD2 (5 bases). This CDR3 region has 15 residues. Per germline, CDR1 SGHAT and CDR2 FQNNGV. The V gene lost 1 base and the J gene lost 0 bases, with 9 bases spanning the gap. The CDR3 reads CASSLGVGDQETQYF. CDR3 in DNA: TGTGCCAGCAGCTTAGGGGTCGGGGACCAAGAGACCCAGTACTTC.

The chain recombines TRBV29-1 with TRBJ2-7, with 8 bases identical to TRBD1. CDR3 length: 11 amino acids. Germline values: CDR1 SQVTM, CDR2 ANQGSEA. V shed 8 bases and J 6 bases; nucleotides not matched to a gene: 6. In DNA form, the CDR3 reads TGCAGCACAGGACAGGGAACCGAGCAGTACTTC. Residues: CSTGQGTEQYF.

The sample holds a few counts of this clonotype. The CDR3 sequence is CASSEYGGQLNTEAFF. DNA of the CDR3: TGCGCCAGCAGTGAGTACGGGGGACAGTTGAACACTGAAGCTTTCTTT. V is TRBV10-2 and J is TRBJ1-1, with TRBD1 matching 7 bases. Germline CDR1 WSHSY, CDR2 SAAADI. This CDR3 has 16 residues. Unmatched junction bases numbered 5, after V lost 1 base and J lost 0 bases.

The chain combines TRBV30 with TRBJ1-2; D is unclear. The V gene lost 3 bases and the J gene lost 4 bases, with 12 bases spanning the gap. The CDR3 is 13 amino acids. The germline V gene has CDR1 GTSNPN and CDR2 SVGIG (reference sequence). The CDR3 loop is CAWSPGQTYGYTF. The CDR3, as DNA: TGTGCCTGGAGCCCCGGGCAGACCTATGGCTACACCTTC.

The chain is built from TRBV6-5 and TRBJ1-6, with a weak D call TRBD1 (5 bases). Germline loops: CDR1 MNHEY, CDR2 SVGAGI. Trimming took off 10 bases at V and 13 bases at J, with 20 bases between the two ends. The CDR3 is 13 residues long. The CDR3 DNA is TGTGCCACGTTTCCGGGACCGGGGTCGCCCCTCCACTTT. Encoded protein: CATFPGPGSPLHF.

The J gene is TRBJ1-1, the V gene TRBV11-3, with TRBD1 matching over 8 bases. The junction had 8 bases not matched to a gene; V was cut back by 5 bases and J by 3 bases. This CDR3 region has 15 residues. Germline CDR1 SGHNT, CDR2 YENEEA. CDR3 nucleotide sequence: TGTGCCAGCAGCGCGGGAGACAGGGGAGACACTGAAGCTTTCTTT. Translating it yields CASSAGDRGDTEAFF. Filled out from reference TRBV11-3 and TRBJ1-1, the complete variable domain reads EAGVVQSPRYKIIEKKQPVAFWCNPISGHNTLYWYLQNLGQGPELLIRYENEEAVDDSQLPKDRFSAERLKGVDSTLKIQPAELGDSAVYLCASSAGDRGDTEAFFGQGTRLTVV.

This chain connects TRBV5-1 to TRBJ2-3, with D maybe TRBD2 (7 bases). Germline CDR1 and CDR2: SGHRS and YFSETQ. The CDR3 has 15 amino acids. The V gene lost 1 base and the J gene lost 6 bases, with 15 bases spanning the gap. The DNA for the CDR3 is TGCGCCAGCAGCTTGCAGGCGGGGGCATATGATACGCAGTATTTT. This codes for CASSLQAGAYDTQYF.

This clonotype was seen a few times. At one of its ends the junction is not consistent with the germline gene, which may arise from a read error. The CDR3 loop is CAGGFSAKNIQYF. Here the CDR3 DNA reads TGCGCGGGGGGTTTCTCAGCCAAAAACATTCAGTACTTC. The chain carries TRBV25-1 and TRBJ2-4, with 8 bases fitting TRBD2. Germline loops: CDR1 MGHDK, CDR2 SYGVNS. This CDR3 spans 13 amino acids.

The table lists this clonotype with a few counts. The J gene is TRBJ1-2, the V gene TRBV12-3 or TRBV12-4; D not resolved. This CDR3 is 16 amino acids long. The V end lost 3 bases, the J end lost 2 bases, and 16 bases lay between the germline ends. The CDR3: CASSFGTIALNYGYTF. The CDR3 DNA is TGTGCCAGCAGTTTCGGCACTATCGCCCTGAACTATGGCTACACCTTC.

A few counts support this clonotype. The chain recombines TRBV5-1 with TRBJ2-3; TRBD2 agrees at 7 bases. This CDR3 is built from 17 residues. V was pared by 3 bases and J by 2 bases, with 12 bases of the junction left unmatched. The germline V gene has CDR1 SGHRS and CDR2 YFSETQ. CDR3 amino acids: CASSSPKSSGNTDTQYF. Here the CDR3 DNA reads TGCGCCAGCAGCTCCCCTAAGTCGAGCGGGAACACAGATACGCAGTATTTT.

This chain connects TRBV3-2 to TRBJ2-7. TRBV3-2 is assigned pseudogene status. There are 9 residues in the CDR3. CDR3 bases: TGTGCCTGCAACTCTGAGCAGTACGTC. This sequence encodes CACNSEQYV.

The rearrangement uses TRBV6-5 and TRBJ2-1; TRBD1 or TRBD2 may be the D gene (6 bases each). The CDR3 contains 14 residues. Germline lookup yields CDR1 MNHEY and CDR2 SVGAGI. V gave up 2 bases and J gave up 4 bases, with 9 bases separating them. The CDR3 loop reads CASSYEGGYNEQFF. CDR3 nucleotides: TGTGCCAGCAGTTACGAGGGGGGATACAATGAGCAGTTCTTC.